Reported below is one TCR beta chain. As yet, its antigen is unknown. The germline CDR1 and CDR2 sequences are SGHNT and YENEEA. This CDR3 is 14 amino acids long. Trimming removed 0 bases at V and 0 bases at J, with 4 bases between. The data stem from a study of T cell responses to AZD1222 COVID-19 vaccine. General observations from the study: Repertoire sampling was restricted to post-peak T cell response timepoints. Two AZD1222 doses significantly raised spike-specific TCR breadth and depth over controls. Regions left unmutated in variants are reportedly the target of nearly half of spike-specific TCRs.

Generated by immunoSEQ multiplex PCR, the TCRdb table keeps only in-frame clones and is missing some. The repertoire holds around 99,000 clones, roughly 90% seen once, with 8.5% to 10% in the top ten. The sequencing used peripheral blood, collected 28 days after the second AZD1222 dose. The rearrangement links TRBV11-3 to TRBJ2-3, with D uncertain. The receptor comes from an adult who received the AZD1222 COVID-19 vaccine. CDR3 amino acids: CASSLEFSTDTQYF. The CDR3 DNA is TGTGCCAGCAGCTTAGAGTTCAGCACAGATACGCAGTATTTT.